The 8 T cell receptor beta chains reported below all come from one sample, sequenced in a study of control samples from healthy donors and cancer patients. TCRdb's table, derived via immunoSEQ multiplex PCR, lists solely in-frame clones and lacks some. The sample includes over 150,000 clones, just over 90% of them seen just once. The sequencing input was blood. The receptor set was obtained from a young man in good health.

The chain has TRBV12-5 and TRBJ1-4, with TRBD1 as a possible D gene (6 bases). Germline V gives CDR1 LGHNT, CDR2 FRNRAP. V was trimmed by 0 bases and J by 7 bases, leaving 15 bases between them. This CDR3 is 16 amino acids long. The CDR3 is CASGLVPFDRCEKLFF. The CDR3 DNA reads as TGTGCTAGTGGTTTGGTACCTTTCGACAGGTGTGAAAAACTGTTTTTT.

The rearrangement joins TRBV5-1 to TRBJ1-4; weak D call: TRBD1 (5 bases). CDR1 SGHRS and CDR2 YFSETQ come from the germline V gene. Trimming took off 1 base at V and 8 bases at J, with 12 bases between the two ends. This CDR3 has 14 residues. The CDR3 nucleotides read TGCGCCAGCAGCTTGTACCAGGGTGGCGAAAAACTGTTTTTT. Translation gives CASSLYQGGEKLFF.

The chain carries TRBV6-5 and TRBJ1-2; D uncertain. Germline CDR1 and CDR2: MNHEY and SVGAGI. Trimming left V 6 bases short and J 0 bases short, with 11 bases between. The CDR3 has 14 amino acids. The CDR3 region has the DNA TGTGCCAGCAGGGTACCTGAACCTAACTATGGCTACACCTTC. It codes for CASRVPEPNYGYTF.

The chain has TRBV7-9 and TRBJ1-2, with D maybe TRBD1 (5 bases). This CDR3 has 11 residues. The V gene's germline CDR1 is SEHNR and CDR2 FQNEAQ (reference sequence). The ends were cut back, 6 bases at V and 7 bases at J, with 9 bases in the middle. The CDR3 sequence: CASSWGTGYTF. The CDR3 bases are TGTGCCAGCAGTTGGGGGACTGGCTACACCTTC.

This clone has just a few counts. The chain recombines TRBV6-2 or TRBV6-3 with TRBJ2-5; D gene uncertain. The ends were cut back, 2 bases at V and 5 bases at J, with 3 bases in the middle. CDR1 and CDR2 from the germline V gene are MNHEY and SVGEGT. This CDR3 comprises 11 residues. The CDR3 sequence: CASSYGETQYF. Here the CDR3 DNA reads TGTGCCAGCAGTTACGGGGAGACCCAGTACTTC.

The DNA of the CDR3 is TGTGCCAGCAGCAAAAACATTCAGTACTTC. Translating gives CASSKNIQYF. The V call is TRBV21-1, the J call TRBJ2-4. TRBV21-1 is deemed a pseudogene. The CDR3 covers 10 residues.

Comments on this clone: Other nucleotide sequences in the sample specify the same CDR3. V and J are TRBV3-1 (or the pseudogene TRBV3-2) and TRBJ2-7, with D tentatively TRBD2 (7 bases). CDR1 is LGHDT and CDR2 is YNNKEL in the germline V gene (reference sequence). The CDR3 runs to 14 residues. V was shortened by 9 bases and J by 6 bases, with 21 bases between the two germline ends. Here the CDR3 reads CASSAHREGGEQYF. CDR3 in DNA: TGTGCCAGTAGCGCCCACAGGGAGGGGGGCGAGCAGTACTTC.

The chain employs TRBV5-4 and TRBJ1-1; D might be TRBD1 (5 bases). Deletions cut 0 bases from V and 3 bases from J, with 15 bases between. This CDR3 spans 16 amino acids. Germline loops: CDR1 SGHNT, CDR2 YYREEE (reference sequence). The CDR3 reads CASSLARTNWDTEAFF. As DNA, the CDR3 is TGTGCCAGCAGCTTGGCCCGGACAAATTGGGACACTGAAGCTTTCTTT.